The clone carrying this T cell receptor (beta chain) has only a few counts. Through Arm-PCR of CDR3 regions and iRepertoire HTBI primers, TCR beta libraries were built. MiXCR was run by TCRdb on the multiplex PCR reads, yielding one entry per CDR3 protein. The data contain under 800,000 distinct CDR3 sequences, around 15% of them seen just once; the ten biggest clones take up approximately 20%. The record originates from a study of regulatory T cells in long-lasting Graves disease. Regarding time point: newly diagnosed GD, antithyroid drugs for less than 3 months. Following extraction of RNA from PBMCs, that RNA was used to make the TCR library. An endocrinology unit in Xi'an, China, supplied the patients. The CDR3 is 14 residues long. Trimming removed 7 bases at V and 5 bases at J, with 17 bases between. In germline, CDR1 is MGHDK, CDR2 SYGVNS. This sample also appeared in a second study, on T cells in Graves' hyperthyroidism and ophthalmopathy. That paper states: Initially, a first-round RT-PCR of the TCR CDR3 employed the HTBI primer set.

This TCR was recovered from a woman aged 25 to 39 with Graves disease. Material: peripheral blood mononuclear cells (PBMCs), obtained at new diagnosis, from a patient treated with antithyroid drugs. The chain uses TRBV25-1 and TRBJ1-1; D gene ambiguous. In nucleotides, the CDR3 is TGTGCCAGCAACACCTTACGGCGGGAGACTGAAGCTTTCTTT. Its protein is CASNTLRRETEAFF.